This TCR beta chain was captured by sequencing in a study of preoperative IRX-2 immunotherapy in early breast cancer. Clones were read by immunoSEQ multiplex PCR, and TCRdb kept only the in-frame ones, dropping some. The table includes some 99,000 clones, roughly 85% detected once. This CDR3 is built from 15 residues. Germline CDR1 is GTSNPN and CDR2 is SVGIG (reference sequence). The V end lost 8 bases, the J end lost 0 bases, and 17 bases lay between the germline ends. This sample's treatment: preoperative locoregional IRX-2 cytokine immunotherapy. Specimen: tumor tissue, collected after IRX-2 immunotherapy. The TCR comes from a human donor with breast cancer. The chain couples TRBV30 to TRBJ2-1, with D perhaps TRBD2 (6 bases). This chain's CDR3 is CALSSGPVSYNEQFF. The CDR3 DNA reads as TGTGCCCTATCGAGCGGGCCCGTCTCCTACAATGAGCAGTTCTTC.